Listed below are T cell receptor beta chains from one sample, sequenced in a study of blood T cell repertoires in COVID-19. Clones were sequenced by immunoSEQ multiplex PCR, and TCRdb holds only the in-frame ones, with some missing. The sample has roughly 150,000 clones, around four fifths seen once. Sequencing used peripheral blood. These receptors were collected from a man aged 65 to 79 who had recovered from COVID-19. Both conserved end residues are part of each CDR3. The D gene is left open where the match is weak. Only some rows state a clone size, as once, few, many or a class for expanded clones.

v_call	clone_size	j_call	d_call	cdr3_aa	cdr3_nt
TRBV5-1	NA	TRBJ2-3	TRBD1	CASSLYRGNTQYF	TGCGCCAGCAGCTTGTACAGGGGAAATACGCAGTATTTT
TRBV9	NA	TRBJ2-3	TRBD1	CASSELGGADTQYF	TGTGCCAGCAGCGAACTAGGGGGCGCAGATACGCAGTATTTT
TRBV6-5	NA	TRBJ1-3	NA	CASRQENSGNTIYF	TGTGCCAGCAGGCAGGAAAACTCTGGAAACACCATATATTTT
TRBV4-1	NA	TRBJ2-3	TRBD1	CASSRNPGQESTDTQYF	TGCGCCAGCAGCCGGAACCCAGGACAGGAGAGCACAGATACGCAGTATTTT
TRBV5-4	NA	TRBJ2-5	NA	CASSPAGGATQYF	TGTGCCAGCAGCCCCGCCGGGGGAGCGACCCAGTACTTC
TRBV7-9	NA	TRBJ2-3	NA	CASTLAGSAQYF	TGTGCCAGCACCCTCGCGGGGTCGGCGCAGTATTTT
TRBV3-1/TRBV3-2	once	TRBJ1-4	NA	CASSQSPTNEKLFF	TGTGCCAGCAGCCAAAGCCCAACTAATGAAAAACTGTTTTTT
TRBV6-6	NA	TRBJ1-6	NA	CASSQASPLHF	TGTGCCAGCAGCCAAGCTTCACCCCTCCACTTT
TRBV7-2	NA	TRBJ2-3	TRBD2	CASSLTPGGGTQYF	TGTGCCAGCAGCTTAACCCCGGGAGGAGGTACGCAGTATTTT
TRBV28	NA	TRBJ2-7	NA	CASSFRAGEQYF	TGTGCCAGCAGTTTCCGCGCTGGCGAGCAGTACTTC
TRBV6-9	NA	TRBJ2-1	TRBD2	CASKGGEREAVRSSYNEQFF	TGTGCCAGCAAGGGGGGTGAGCGGGAGGCCGTGAGGAGCTCCTACAATGAGCAGTTCTTC
TRBV3-1/TRBV3-2	NA	TRBJ2-4	TRBD2	CASSQDGLAGTKNIQYF	TGTGCCAGCAGCCAAGATGGACTAGCGGGGACCAAAAACATTCAGTACTTC
TRBV4-1	few	TRBJ1-2	TRBD1	CASSQVIRGRGGYTF	TGCGCCAGCAGCCAAGTAATCAGGGGGCGAGGTGGCTACACCTTC
TRBV6-2/TRBV6-3	NA	TRBJ2-1	NA	CASSFIREQFF	TGTGCCAGCAGTTTCATCCGGGAGCAGTTCTTC
TRBV18	few	TRBJ1-1	NA	CASSPPGLNTEAFF	TGTGCCAGCTCACCACCGGGGCTGAACACTGAAGCTTTCTTT
TRBV7-2	NA	TRBJ1-5	NA	CASSFSGGEPQHF	TGTGCCAGCAGCTTTTCTGGGGGGGAGCCCCAGCATTTT
TRBV9	NA	TRBJ2-7	NA	CASSVDLSYEQYF	TGTGCCAGCAGCGTAGATCTCTCCTACGAGCAGTACTTC
TRBV28	NA	TRBJ2-7	NA	CASNPGGSYEQYF	TGTGCCAGCAACCCAGGGGGGTCCTACGAGCAGTACTTC
TRBV4-1	NA	TRBJ1-1	NA	CASSSIQENTEAFF	TGCGCCAGCAGCTCCATACAGGAGAACACTGAAGCTTTCTTT
TRBV12-3/TRBV12-4	NA	TRBJ1-1	NA	CASSLGGEGRAFF	TGTGCCAGCAGTTTGGGGGGGGAGGGAAGAGCTTTCTTT
TRBV4-3	NA	TRBJ2-3	TRBD2	CASSPKTRVAGEDTQYF	TGCGCCAGCAGCCCTAAAACCAGGGTAGCGGGAGAAGATACGCAGTATTTT
TRBV9	NA	TRBJ2-6	TRBD1	CASSVGIPGQGFFSGANVLTF	TGTGCCAGCAGCGTCGGGATACCGGGACAGGGTTTTTTCTCTGGGGCCAACGTCCTGACTTTC
TRBV19	NA	TRBJ1-5	TRBD1	CASSNIDREFQPQHF	TGTGCCAGTAGCAATATAGACAGGGAATTTCAGCCCCAGCATTTT
TRBV5-8	NA	TRBJ1-5	NA	CASSPRGGYSNQPQHF	TGTGCCAGCAGCCCCCGAGGAGGATATAGCAATCAGCCCCAGCATTTT
TRBV5-8	NA	TRBJ1-1	NA	CASSLGQGFAEAFF	TGTGCCAGCAGCTTGGGCCAGGGATTCGCTGAAGCTTTCTTT
TRBV9	once	TRBJ2-1	TRBD2	CASRAGASGINEQFF	TGTGCCAGCAGGGCCGGGGCTAGCGGGATCAATGAGCAGTTCTTC
TRBV28	NA	TRBJ2-7	NA	CASSSPLGLSHEQYF	TGTGCCAGCAGTTCCCCATTAGGACTGTCCCACGAGCAGTACTTC
TRBV6-5	NA	TRBJ2-3	TRBD1	CASAIPTGSRDTQYF	TGTGCCAGCGCTATACCGACAGGGAGCCGCGATACGCAGTATTTT
TRBV2	NA	TRBJ2-1	TRBD2	CASSVGREGSYNEQFF	TGTGCCAGCAGTGTCGGGCGGGAGGGCTCCTACAATGAGCAGTTCTTC